The clone carrying this T cell receptor (beta chain) has only one observation. This sample was included in a study of blood T cell repertoires in COVID-19. The CDR3 length is 16 residues. Germline CDR1 is SEHNR and CDR2 is FQNEAQ (reference sequence). V was shortened by 2 bases and J by 4 bases, with 15 bases between the two germline ends. Clones were read by immunoSEQ multiplex PCR, and TCRdb kept only the in-frame ones, dropping some. The sample contains nearly 11,000 clones, around four fifths of which appear only once. The chain is built from TRBV7-9 and TRBJ1-3, with a weak D call TRBD1 (6 bases). The clonotype comes from a man between 50 and 59 years old with active COVID-19. Sequenced: peripheral blood. In nucleotides, the CDR3 is TGTGCCAGCAGCTTACCCCTCGACAGGAAAGGAAACACCATATATTTT. It translates to CASSLPLDRKGNTIYF. Variable domain in full (rest from reference TRBV7-9 and TRBJ1-3): DTGVSQNPRHKITKRGQNVTFRCDPISEHNRLYWYRQTLGQGPEFLTYFQNEAQLEKSRLLSDRFSAERPKGSFSTLEIQRTEQGDSAMYLCASSLPLDRKGNTIYFGEGSWLTVV.